Following are 12 T cell receptor beta chains from one sample sequenced in a study of OX40 agonist ivuxolimab in advanced cancers. The method was immunoSEQ multiplex PCR; TCRdb's version includes in-frame clones alone and lacks a portion of them. The data contain roughly 62,000 clones, 70% to 90% of them seen just once; the ten biggest clones take up about 4.7%. Sequences were derived from CD4+ or CD8+ T cells sorted from blood, sampled in a trial of the OX40 agonist ivuxolimab. The receptor set was obtained from an adult with an advanced solid tumor such as melanoma, head and neck, liver or kidney cancer.

This clone was recorded only once. The chain employs TRBV2 and TRBJ2-5; TRBD2 might be the D (6 bases). The last part of the DNA fits TRBJ2-7 better; the J call may be wrong. This CDR3 spans 12 amino acids. The germline V gene encodes CDR1 SNHLY and CDR2 FYNNEI. Here the CDR3 reads CASSQTRDEQYF. As DNA, the CDR3 is TGTGCCAGCAGCCAGACTAGAGACGAGCAGTACTTC.

V and J are TRBV5-1 and TRBJ2-7; no firm D call. V lost 0 bases to trimming and J lost 2 bases, with 6 bases between them. The CDR3 sequence is 13 residues long. Germline V CDR1 and CDR2: SGHRS, YFSETQ. This CDR3 reads CASSLATPYEQYF. In DNA, the CDR3 is TGCGCCAGCAGCTTGGCCACCCCCTACGAGCAGTACTTC.

The J gene is TRBJ2-3, the V gene TRBV28, with TRBD2 matching over 11 bases. The CDR3 spans 20 residues. V was clipped by 2 bases and J by 3 bases; unmatched bases: 16. Germline assignment: CDR1 MDHEN and CDR2 SYDVKM. The CDR3: CASSLPGLSGRAKVTDTQYF. CDR3 coding DNA: TGTGCCAGCAGTTTACCGGGTCTTAGCGGGAGGGCCAAAGTGACAGATACGCAGTATTTT.

The chain is built from TRBV11-3 and TRBJ2-7; 7 bases are a match to TRBD2. This CDR3 is built from 17 residues. Per the germline V gene, CDR1 is SGHNT and CDR2 is YENEEA. Trimming took 7 bases from V and 7 from J; bases not matched to a gene: 22. In nucleotides, the CDR3 is TGTGCCAGCACCCGCCCGTTCGGGGAGGGATTCCCTGGGGAGCAGTACTTC. It is translated as CASTRPFGEGFPGEQYF. The variable domain in full, with the rest retrieved from reference TRBV11-3 and TRBJ2-7, is EAGVVQSPRYKIIEKKQPVAFWCNPISGHNTLYWYLQNLGQGPELLIRYENEEAVDDSQLPKDRFSAERLKGVDSTLKIQPAELGDSAVYLCASTRPFGEGFPGEQYFGPGTRLTVT.

CDR3: CASSQTFESGPFF. For the CDR3, the DNA is TGCGCCAGCAGCCAGACCTTCGAAAGCGGTCCGTTCTTC. The chain joins TRBV4-1 to TRBJ2-1, with D possibly TRBD2 on 5 matching bases. The CDR3 spans 13 residues. Between the trimmed V and J ends, which lost 3 bases and 15 bases, there was a span of 18 bases. Germline lookup yields CDR1 MGHRA and CDR2 YSYEKL.

The DNA of the CDR3 is TGTGCCAGCAGCTTAAATCCGACGAATGAGCAGTTCTTC. It yields the protein CASSLNPTNEQFF. V is TRBV11-1 and J is TRBJ2-1; D unclear. Germline V gene sequence: CDR1 SGHAT, CDR2 FQDESV (reference sequence). This CDR3 contains 13 residues. V gave up 2 bases and J gave up 7 bases, with 9 bases separating them. Together with reference TRBV11-1 and TRBJ2-1, the CDR3 gives the full variable domain: EAEVAQSPRYKITEKSQAVAFWCDPISGHATLYWYRQILGQGPELLVQFQDESVVDDSQLPKDRFSAERLKGVDSTLKIQPAELGDSAMYLCASSLNPTNEQFFGPGTRLTVL.

The CDR3 loop is CASSLGGEGQPQHF. The CDR3 nucleotides are TGTGCCAGCAGTTTGGGGGGGGAAGGCCAGCCCCAGCATTTT. The V call is TRBV28, the J call TRBJ1-5, with D possibly being TRBD1 (5 bases). CDR3 size: 14 residues. Trimming shortened V by 3 bases and J by 7 bases, and 13 bases separated the two germline ends. CDR1 MDHEN and CDR2 SYDVKM come from the germline V gene.

In this sample, this clone turned up once. The J gene is TRBJ1-2, the V gene TRBV4-2, with D perhaps TRBD1 (5 bases). The germline CDR1 and CDR2 sequences are LGHNA and YNFKEQ. Trimming took off 0 bases at V and 12 bases at J, with 20 bases between the two ends. This CDR3 region has 15 residues. CDR3 loop: CASSQDEGGTQRNTF. The DNA of the CDR3 is TGTGCCAGCAGCCAAGACGAGGGCGGGACCCAGAGAAACACCTTC.

The genes are TRBV7-6 and TRBJ2-7, with a tentative D call TRBD2 (6 bases). Between the trimmed V and J ends, which lost 0 bases and 4 bases, there was a span of 10 bases. The CDR3 has 14 residues. Per germline, CDR1 SGHVS and CDR2 FNYEAQ. This CDR3 reads CASSLAIGRYEQYF. CDR3 nucleotide sequence: TGTGCCAGCAGCTTAGCCATAGGGAGGTACGAGCAGTACTTC.

With regard to this clone: One end of the junction fails to match germline, which may point to a read error. The CDR3: CASSLGWTGISGSDF. The CDR3 region has the DNA TGCGCCAGCAGCTTAGGCTGGACAGGGATCTCAGGGTCGGACTTC. This rearrangement joins TRBV5-1 to TRBJ2-7; 8 bases are shared with TRBD1. The CDR3 contains 15 residues. CDR1 is SGHRS, CDR2 YFSETQ, per germline.

The genes are TRBV5-1 and TRBJ2-1; 7 positions agree with TRBD1. Per germline, CDR1 SGHRS and CDR2 YFSETQ. Trimming at V came to 2 bases and at J to 5 bases, leaving 4 bases not matched to a gene. This CDR3 comprises 14 residues. The CDR3 protein is CASSLGQVDNEQFF. Written as DNA, the CDR3 is TGCGCCAGCAGCTTAGGACAGGTGGACAATGAGCAGTTCTTC.

CDR3: CATSRVGDTQYF. The DNA of the CDR3 is TGTGCCACCAGCAGAGTGGGAGATACGCAGTATTTT. The chain employs TRBV15 and TRBJ2-3; D gene unclear. Trimming removed 1 base from V and 5 bases from J, with 4 bases in between. From germline, CDR1 is LNHNV and CDR2 YYDKDF (reference sequence). CDR3 length equals 12 residues.